This T cell receptor (beta chain) was recorded in a study of molecular identifiers for immune sequencing clone quantification. This clonotype was picked up a small number of times. This CDR3 has 15 residues. After removal of 4 bases from V and 2 bases from J, the junction contained 6 bases not matched to a gene. Germline CDR1 reads MRHNA; CDR2 reads SNTAGT. TCRdb processed the PCR reads anew with MiXCR; each CDR3 protein has one entry. Here the sample spans roughly 630,000 distinct CDR3 sequences, 25% being singletons. The sequencing sample was made of naive CD8+ T cells from blood, with Jurkat cell RNA spiked in. Subset of the sample: FACS-sorted CD8+CD4-CCR7+CD45RA+ naive T cells. The chain links TRBV6-4 to TRBJ2-5, with 8 bases identical to TRBD1. This TCR derives from a human donor in good health. Some libraries in this study had Jurkat cell RNA spiked in. In nucleotides, the CDR3 is TGTGCCAGCAGTGGGCACAGGGGGAAGCAAGAGACCCAGTACTTC. This encodes CASSGHRGKQETQYF.